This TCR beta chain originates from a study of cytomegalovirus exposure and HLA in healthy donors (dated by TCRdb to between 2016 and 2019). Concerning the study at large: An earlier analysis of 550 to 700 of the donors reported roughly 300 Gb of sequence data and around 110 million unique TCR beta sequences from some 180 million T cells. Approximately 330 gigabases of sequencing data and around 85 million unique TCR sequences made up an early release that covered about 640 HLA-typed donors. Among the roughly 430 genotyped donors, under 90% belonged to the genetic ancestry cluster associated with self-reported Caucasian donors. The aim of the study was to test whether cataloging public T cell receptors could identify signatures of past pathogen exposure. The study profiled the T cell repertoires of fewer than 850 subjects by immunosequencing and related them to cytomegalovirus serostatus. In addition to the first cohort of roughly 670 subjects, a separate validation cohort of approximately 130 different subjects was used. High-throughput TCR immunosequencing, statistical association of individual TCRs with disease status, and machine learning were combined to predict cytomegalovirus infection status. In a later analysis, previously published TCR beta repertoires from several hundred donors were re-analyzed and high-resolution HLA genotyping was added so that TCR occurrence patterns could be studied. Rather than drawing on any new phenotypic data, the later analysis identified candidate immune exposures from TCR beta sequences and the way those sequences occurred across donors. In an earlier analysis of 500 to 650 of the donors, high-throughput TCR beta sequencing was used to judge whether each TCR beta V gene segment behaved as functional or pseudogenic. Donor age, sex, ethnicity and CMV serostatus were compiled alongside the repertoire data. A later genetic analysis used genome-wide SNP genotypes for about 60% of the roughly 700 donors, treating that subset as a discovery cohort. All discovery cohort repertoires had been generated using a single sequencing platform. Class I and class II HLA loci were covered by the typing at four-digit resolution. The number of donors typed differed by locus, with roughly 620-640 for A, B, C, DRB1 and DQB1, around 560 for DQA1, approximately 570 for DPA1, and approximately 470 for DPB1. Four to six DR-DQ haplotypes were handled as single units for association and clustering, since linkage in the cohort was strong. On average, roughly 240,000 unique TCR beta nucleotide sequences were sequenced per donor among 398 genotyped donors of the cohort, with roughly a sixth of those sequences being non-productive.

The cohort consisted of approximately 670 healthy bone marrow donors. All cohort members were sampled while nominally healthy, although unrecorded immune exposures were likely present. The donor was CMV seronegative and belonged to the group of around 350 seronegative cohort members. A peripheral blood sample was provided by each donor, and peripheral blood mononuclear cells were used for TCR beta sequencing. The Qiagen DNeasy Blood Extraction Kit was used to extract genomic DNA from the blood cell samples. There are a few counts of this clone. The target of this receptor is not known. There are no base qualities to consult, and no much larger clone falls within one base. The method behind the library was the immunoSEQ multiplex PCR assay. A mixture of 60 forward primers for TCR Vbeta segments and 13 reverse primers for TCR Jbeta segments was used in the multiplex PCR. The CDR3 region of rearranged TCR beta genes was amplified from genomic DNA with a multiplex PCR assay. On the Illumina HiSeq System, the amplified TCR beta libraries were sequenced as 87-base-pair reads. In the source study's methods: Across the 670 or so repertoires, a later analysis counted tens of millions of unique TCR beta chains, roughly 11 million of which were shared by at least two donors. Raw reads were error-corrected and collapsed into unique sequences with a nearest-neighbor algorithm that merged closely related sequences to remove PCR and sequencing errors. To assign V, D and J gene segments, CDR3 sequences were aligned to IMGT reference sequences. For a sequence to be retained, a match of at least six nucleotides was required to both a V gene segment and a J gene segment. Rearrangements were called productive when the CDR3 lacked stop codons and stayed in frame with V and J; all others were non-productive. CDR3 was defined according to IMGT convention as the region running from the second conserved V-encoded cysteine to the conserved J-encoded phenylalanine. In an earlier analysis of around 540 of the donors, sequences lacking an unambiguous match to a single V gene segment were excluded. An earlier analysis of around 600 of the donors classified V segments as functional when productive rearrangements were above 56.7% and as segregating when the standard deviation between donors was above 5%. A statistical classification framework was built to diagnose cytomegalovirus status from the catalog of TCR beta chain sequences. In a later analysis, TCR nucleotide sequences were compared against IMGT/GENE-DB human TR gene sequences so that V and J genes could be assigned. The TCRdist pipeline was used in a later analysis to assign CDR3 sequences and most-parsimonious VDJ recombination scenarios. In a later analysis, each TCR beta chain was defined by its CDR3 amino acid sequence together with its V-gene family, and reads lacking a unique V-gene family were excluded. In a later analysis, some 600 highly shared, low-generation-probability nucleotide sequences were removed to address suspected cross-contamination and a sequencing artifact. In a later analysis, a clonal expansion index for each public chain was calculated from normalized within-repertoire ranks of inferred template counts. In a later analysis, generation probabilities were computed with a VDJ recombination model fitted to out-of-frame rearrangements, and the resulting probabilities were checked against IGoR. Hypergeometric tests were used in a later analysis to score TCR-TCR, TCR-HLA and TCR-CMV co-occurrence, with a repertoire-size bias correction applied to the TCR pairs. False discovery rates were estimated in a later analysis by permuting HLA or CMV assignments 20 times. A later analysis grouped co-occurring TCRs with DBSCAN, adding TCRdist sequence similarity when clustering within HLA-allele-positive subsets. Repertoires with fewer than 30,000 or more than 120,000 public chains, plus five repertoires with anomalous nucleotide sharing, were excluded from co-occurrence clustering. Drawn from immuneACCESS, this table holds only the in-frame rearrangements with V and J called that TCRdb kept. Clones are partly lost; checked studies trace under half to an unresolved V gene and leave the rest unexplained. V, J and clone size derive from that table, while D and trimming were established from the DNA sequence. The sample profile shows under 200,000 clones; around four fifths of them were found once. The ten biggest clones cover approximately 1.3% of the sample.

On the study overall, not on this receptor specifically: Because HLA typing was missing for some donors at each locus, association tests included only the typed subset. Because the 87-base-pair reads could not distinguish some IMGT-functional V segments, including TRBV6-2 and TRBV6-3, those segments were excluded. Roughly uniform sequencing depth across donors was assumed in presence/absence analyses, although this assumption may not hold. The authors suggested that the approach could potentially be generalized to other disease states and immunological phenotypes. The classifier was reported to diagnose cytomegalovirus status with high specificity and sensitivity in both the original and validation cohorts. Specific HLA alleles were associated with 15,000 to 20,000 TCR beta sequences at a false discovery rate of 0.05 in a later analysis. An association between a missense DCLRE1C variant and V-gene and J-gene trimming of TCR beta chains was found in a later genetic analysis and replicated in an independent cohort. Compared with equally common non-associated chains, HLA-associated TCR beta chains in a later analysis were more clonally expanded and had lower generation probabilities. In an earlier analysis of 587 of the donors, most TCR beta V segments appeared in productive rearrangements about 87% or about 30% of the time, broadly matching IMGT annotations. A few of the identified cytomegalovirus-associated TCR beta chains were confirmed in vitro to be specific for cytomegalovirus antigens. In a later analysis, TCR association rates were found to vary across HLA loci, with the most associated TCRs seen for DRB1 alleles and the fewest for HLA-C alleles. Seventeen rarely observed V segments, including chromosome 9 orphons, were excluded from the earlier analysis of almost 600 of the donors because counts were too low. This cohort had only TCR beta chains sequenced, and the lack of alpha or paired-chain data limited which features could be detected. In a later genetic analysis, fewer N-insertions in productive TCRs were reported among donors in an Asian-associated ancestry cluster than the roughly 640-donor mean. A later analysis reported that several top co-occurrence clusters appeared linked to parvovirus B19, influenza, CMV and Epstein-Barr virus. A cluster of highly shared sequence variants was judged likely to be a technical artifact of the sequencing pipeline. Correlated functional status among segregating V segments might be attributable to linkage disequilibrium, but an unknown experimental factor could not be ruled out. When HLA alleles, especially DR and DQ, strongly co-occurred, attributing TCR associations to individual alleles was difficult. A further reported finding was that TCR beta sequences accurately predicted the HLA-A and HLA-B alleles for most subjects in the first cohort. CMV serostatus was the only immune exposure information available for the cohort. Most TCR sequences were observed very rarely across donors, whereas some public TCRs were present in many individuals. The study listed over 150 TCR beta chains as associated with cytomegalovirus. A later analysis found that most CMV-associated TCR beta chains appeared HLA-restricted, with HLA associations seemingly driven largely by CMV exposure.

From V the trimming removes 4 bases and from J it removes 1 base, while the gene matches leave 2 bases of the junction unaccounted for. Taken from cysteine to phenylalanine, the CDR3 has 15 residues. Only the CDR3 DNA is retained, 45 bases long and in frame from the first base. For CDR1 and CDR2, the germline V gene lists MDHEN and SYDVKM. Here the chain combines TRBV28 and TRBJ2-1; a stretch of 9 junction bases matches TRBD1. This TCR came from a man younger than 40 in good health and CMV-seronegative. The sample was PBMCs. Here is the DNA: TGTGCCAGCAGTTCCGGACAGGGGTCCTACAATGAGCAGTTCTTC. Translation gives CASSSGQGSYNEQFF.